This TCR beta chain was sequenced during a study of OX40 agonist ivuxolimab in advanced cancers. Whole-study context: Patients' therapy was ivuxolimab, an antibody that acts as an agonist of OX40 (CD134). Those treated in dose escalation had hepatocellular carcinoma, melanoma, renal cell cancer or head and neck cancer. One patient with hepatocellular carcinoma and two with cutaneous melanoma, three in all, had partial responses.

V lost 8 bases to trimming and J lost 9 bases; unmatched junction nucleotides: 12. The germline V gene encodes CDR1 MDHEN and CDR2 SYDVKM. The length of the CDR3 is 14 residues. Assay: immunoSEQ multiplex PCR; the TCRdb copy retains only in-frame clones and omits some. In the table there are about 14,000 clones, approximately 80% of which are singletons. The chain has TRBV28 and TRBJ2-1; 8 nucleotides agree with TRBD2. The receptor was derived from an adult with an advanced solid tumor such as melanoma, head and neck, liver or kidney cancer. Here the sequenced sample was CD4+ or CD8+ T cells sorted from blood, taken in a trial of the OX40 agonist ivuxolimab. The CDR3 bases are TGTGCCAGCGGAGGACTAGCCCCTCCGTTTGAGCAGTTCTTC. Translated, it gives CASGGLAPPFEQFF.